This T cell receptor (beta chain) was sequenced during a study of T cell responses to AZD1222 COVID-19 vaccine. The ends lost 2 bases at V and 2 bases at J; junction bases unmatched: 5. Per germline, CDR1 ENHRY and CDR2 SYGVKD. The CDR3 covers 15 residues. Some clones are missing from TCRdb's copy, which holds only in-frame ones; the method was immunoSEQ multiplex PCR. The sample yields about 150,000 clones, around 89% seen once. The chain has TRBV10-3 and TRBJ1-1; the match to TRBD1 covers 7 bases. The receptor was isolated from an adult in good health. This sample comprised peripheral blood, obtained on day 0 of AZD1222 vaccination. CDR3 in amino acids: CAISERDSFNTEAFF. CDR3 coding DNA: TGTGCCATCAGTGAGCGGGACAGCTTTAACACTGAAGCTTTCTTT.